What follows describes a single T cell receptor (beta chain). These data originate in a study of blood T cell repertoires in COVID-19. Across the whole study: COVID-19 samples collected from the United States, Italy and Spain covered acute and convalescent phases. Nucleic acid was either cDNA or gDNA, and it came from T cells, B-cell-depleted T cells, or PBMCs.

In the original processing: Amplifying reference gene primers gave estimates of nucleated cell counts. The protocol was immunoSEQ multiplex PCR, while the TCRdb copy is restricted to in-frame clones and leaves out a portion. V and J calls plus clone size are reproduced from that table; the DNA served to infer D and trimming. The sample holds approximately 59,000 clones, around 81% seen once. V shed 5 bases and J 4 bases; nucleotides not matched to a gene: 9. This CDR3 has 15 amino acids. Germline values: CDR1 MDHEN, CDR2 SYDVKM. The rearrangement links TRBV28 to TRBJ1-2; TRBD1 matches at 8 bases. This receptor was taken from a woman older than 75 with acute or convalescent COVID-19. The material sequenced was peripheral blood. CDR3 bases: TGTGCCAGCAGTCGAACACAGGGGGGAGTCTATGGCTACACCTTC. Translated, it gives CASSRTQGGVYGYTF.